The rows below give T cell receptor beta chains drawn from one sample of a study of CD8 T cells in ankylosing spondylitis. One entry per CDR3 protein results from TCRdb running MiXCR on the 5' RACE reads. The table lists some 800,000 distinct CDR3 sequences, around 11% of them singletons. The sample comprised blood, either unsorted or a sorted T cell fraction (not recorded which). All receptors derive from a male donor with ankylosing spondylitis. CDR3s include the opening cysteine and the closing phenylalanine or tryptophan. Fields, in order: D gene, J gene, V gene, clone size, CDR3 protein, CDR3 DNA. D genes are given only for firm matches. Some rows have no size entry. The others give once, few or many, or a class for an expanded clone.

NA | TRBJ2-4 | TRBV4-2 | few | CASSQDQGNIQYF | TGTGCCAGCAGCCAAGATCAGGGAAACATTCAGTACTTC
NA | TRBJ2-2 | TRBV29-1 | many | CSVPGTVTGELFF | TGCAGCGTTCCCGGGACTGTCACCGGGGAGCTGTTTTTT
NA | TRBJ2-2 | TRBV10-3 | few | CAARRAATNTGELFF | TGTGCCGCCCGCCGGGCCGCGACGAACACCGGGGAGCTGTTTTTT
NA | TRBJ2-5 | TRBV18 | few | CASSPPWQGDETQYF | TGTGCCAGCTCACCACCCTGGCAGGGTGATGAGACCCAGTACTTC
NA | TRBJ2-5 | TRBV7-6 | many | CASSEADRFEETQYF | TGTGCCAGCAGCGAAGCCGACAGGTTTGAGGAGACCCAGTACTTC
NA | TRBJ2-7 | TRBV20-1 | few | CSAGPGLGSYEQYF | TGCAGTGCTGGACCGGGCTTGGGTTCCTACGAGCAGTACTTC
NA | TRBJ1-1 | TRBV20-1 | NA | CSAYNGPADTEAFF | TGCAGTGCTTACAACGGCCCTGCGGACACTGAAGCTTTCTTT
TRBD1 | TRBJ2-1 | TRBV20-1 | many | CSAQGASLSEQFF | TGCAGTGCCCAGGGGGCCAGCCTTTCTGAGCAGTTCTTC
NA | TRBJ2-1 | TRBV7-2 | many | CASSFDRRIGGEQFF | TGTGCCAGCAGCTTTGACAGGAGAATCGGAGGTGAGCAGTTCTTC
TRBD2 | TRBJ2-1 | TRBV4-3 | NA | CASSQYSGLASHEQFF | TGCGCCAGCAGCCAATATTCGGGACTAGCGAGCCATGAGCAGTTCTTC
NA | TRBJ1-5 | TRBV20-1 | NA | CSARLPGRGDLSPQHF | TGCAGTGCTAGATTGCCCGGCAGGGGTGATCTTTCGCCCCAGCATTTT
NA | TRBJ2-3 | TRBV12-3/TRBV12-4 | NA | CASRQGTADTQYF | TGTGCCAGCAGACAGGGGACTGCCGATACGCAGTATTTT
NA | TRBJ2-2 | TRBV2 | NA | CASSLDRRDTGELFF | TGTGCCAGCAGTCTCGACAGAAGGGACACCGGGGAGCTGTTTTTT
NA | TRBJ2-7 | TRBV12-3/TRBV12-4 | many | CASSLVVSGHEQYF | TGTGCCAGCAGTTTGGTAGTCTCGGGACACGAGCAGTACTTC
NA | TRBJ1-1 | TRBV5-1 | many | CASSFGPEAFF | TGTGCCAGCAGTTTTGGCCCTGAAGCTTTCTTT
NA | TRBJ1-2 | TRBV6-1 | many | CASIQTGTRGYTF | TGTGCCAGCATACAGACCGGGACAAGAGGCTACACCTTC
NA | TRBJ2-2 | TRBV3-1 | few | CASSTPYTGELFF | TGTGCCAGCAGCACCCCATACACCGGGGAGCTGTTTTTT
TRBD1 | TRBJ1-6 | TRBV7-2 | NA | CASSLGGTGDSPLHF | TGTGCCAGCAGCTTAGGAGGGACAGGGGATTCACCCCTCCACTTT
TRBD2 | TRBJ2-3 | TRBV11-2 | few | CASSFVGGGYDTQYF | TGTGCCAGCAGCTTCGTGGGGGGGGGGTACGATACGCAGTATTTT
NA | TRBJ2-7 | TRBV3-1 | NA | CASSQSAGRYYEQYF | TGTGCCAGCAGCCAGAGCGCAGGGCGCTACTACGAGCAGTACTTC
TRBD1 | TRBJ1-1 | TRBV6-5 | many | CASSSGQGPTEAFF | TGTGCCAGCAGTTCGGGACAGGGACCCACTGAAGCTTTCTTT
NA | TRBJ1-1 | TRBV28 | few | CATIPSNTEAFF | TGTGCCACCATACCCTCGAACACTGAAGCTTTCTTT
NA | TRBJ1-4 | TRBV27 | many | CASSLTGSNEKLFF | TGTGCCAGCAGTCTCACAGGGTCTAATGAAAAACTGTTTTTT
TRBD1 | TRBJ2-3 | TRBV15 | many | CATYAQGARDTQYF | TGTGCCACCTACGCCCAGGGGGCACGAGATACGCAGTATTTT
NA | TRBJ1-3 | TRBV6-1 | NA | CASRSQDSGNTIYF | TGTGCCAGCAGGTCACAGGACTCTGGAAACACCATATATTTT
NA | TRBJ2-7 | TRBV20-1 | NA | CSARDLEGAREQYF | TGCAGTGCTAGAGATCTGGAGGGGGCGAGAGAGCAGTACTTC
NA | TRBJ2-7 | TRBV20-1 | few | CSARSHYNHEQYF | TGCAGTGCTAGGTCCCACTACAACCACGAGCAGTACTTC
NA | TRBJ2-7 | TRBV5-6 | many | CASSGAPGVSYEQYF | TGTGCCAGCAGCGGGGCCCCAGGCGTTTCCTACGAGCAGTACTTC
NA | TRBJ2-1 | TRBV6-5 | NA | CASSYSPFSPPEQFF | TGTGCCAGCAGTTACTCGCCCTTTAGCCCCCCTGAGCAGTTCTTC
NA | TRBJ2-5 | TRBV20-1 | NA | CSAPGPGWETQYF | TGCAGTGCCCCGGGCCCTGGGTGGGAGACCCAGTACTTC
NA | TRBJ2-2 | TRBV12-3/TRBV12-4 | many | CASGTQDTGELFF | TGTGCCAGCGGGACTCAAGACACCGGGGAGCTGTTTTTT
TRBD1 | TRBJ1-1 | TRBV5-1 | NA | CASSKGTGNTEAFF | TGCGCCAGCAGCAAAGGGACAGGGAACACTGAAGCTTTCTTT
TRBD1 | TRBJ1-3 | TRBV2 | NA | CASLDRASGNTIYF | TGTGCCAGCCTGGACAGGGCCTCTGGAAACACCATATATTTT
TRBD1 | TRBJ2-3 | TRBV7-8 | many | CASSSPIRGDTQYF | TGTGCCAGCAGCTCCCCGATCAGGGGGGATACGCAGTATTTT
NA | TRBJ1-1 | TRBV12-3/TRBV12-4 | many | CASSLSSRAEAFF | TGTGCCAGCAGTTTATCTAGCCGAGCTGAAGCTTTCTTT
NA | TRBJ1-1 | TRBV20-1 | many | CSAKHSMNTEAFF | TGCAGTGCTAAGCACAGCATGAACACTGAAGCTTTCTTT